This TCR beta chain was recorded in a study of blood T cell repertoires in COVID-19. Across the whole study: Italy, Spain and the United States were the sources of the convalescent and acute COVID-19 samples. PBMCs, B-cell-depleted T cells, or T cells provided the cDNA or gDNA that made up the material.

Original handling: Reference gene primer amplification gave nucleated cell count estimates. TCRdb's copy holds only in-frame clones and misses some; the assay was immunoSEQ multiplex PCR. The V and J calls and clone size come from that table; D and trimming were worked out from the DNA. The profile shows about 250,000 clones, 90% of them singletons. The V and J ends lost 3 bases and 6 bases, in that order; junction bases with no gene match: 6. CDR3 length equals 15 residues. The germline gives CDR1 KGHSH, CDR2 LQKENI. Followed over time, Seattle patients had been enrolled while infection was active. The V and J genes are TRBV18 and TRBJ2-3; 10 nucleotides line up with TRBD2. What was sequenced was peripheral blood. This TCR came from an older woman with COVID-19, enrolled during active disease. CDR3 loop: CASSPPKGLADTQYF. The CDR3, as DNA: TGTGCCAGCTCACCGCCAAAGGGACTAGCGGATACGCAGTATTTT.